The clone carrying this TCR beta chain has a single count. Its target is not known. The data were produced by immunoSEQ multiplex PCR, yet TCRdb's version contains in-frame clones alone and is incomplete. The sample includes around 80,000 clones, roughly 90% seen only once; the top ten take over 0.15%. The data belong to a study of OX40 agonist ivuxolimab in advanced cancers. General study results and limits: Partly responding patients at 0.1-3.0 mg/kg showed some of the smallest clonal expansion. Also present in some nonresponders was a low level of normalized T-cell clonal expansion.

This CDR3 has 15 amino acids. Per the germline V gene, CDR1 is MNHEY and CDR2 is SMNVEV (reference sequence). Trimming pared 2 bases from V and 3 bases from J, leaving 11 bases between. The TCR comes from an adult with an advanced solid tumor such as melanoma, head and neck, liver or kidney cancer. This specimen consisted of CD4+ or CD8+ T cells sorted from blood, obtained in a trial of the OX40 agonist ivuxolimab. This chain joins TRBV27 and TRBJ1-5; D call uncertain. CDR3 loop: CASSLEASYNQPQHF. The CDR3 bases are TGTGCCAGCAGTTTAGAGGCGTCCTACAATCAGCCCCAGCATTTT.